This TCR beta chain comes out of a study of blood T cell repertoires in COVID-19 (dated by TCRdb to 2018 to 2021). With regard to the full study: Samples covering the acute and convalescent phases of COVID-19 were provided by collaborators in the United States, Italy and Spain. The repertoires were released in a freely available public database meant as a resource for research on the immune response to SARS-CoV-2. Samples were obtained from the ongoing ImmuneRACE study (first 160 participants) and from about 1,300 subjects provided by 6 global collaborators. The material from the prospective study consisted of cDNA or gDNA derived from T cells, B-cell-depleted T cells, or PBMCs. Where available, HLA class I and class II types were obtained from metadata supplied by the sample provider rather than from assay-based typing. The sample metadata nearly always contained a de-identified subject ID, COVID-19 status, age in years and sex. Subjects who had been exposed to COVID-19, were actively infected with it, or had recovered from it provided the deeply sampled blood TCRbeta repertoires that made up the dataset.

Paper-wide results and their limitations: How much clinical and demographic metadata was included differed by source and by participant, and the metadata was provided uncurated.

As regards this clone: The specificity of this receptor is unknown. Within one base of it there is no much larger clone, and no base qualities were kept.

TCRbeta CDR3 regions were amplified from genomic DNA by means of the immunoSEQ Assay, a bias-controlled multiplex PCR. Concerning the study's data processing: The number of nucleated cells in each sample was estimated by amplification of reference gene primers within the assay. Sequence reads were collapsed and filtered to measure the absolute abundance of every unique TCRbeta CDR3 rearrangement. For each sample, productive Simpson clonality was calculated as the square root of Simpson's diversity index across productive rearrangements. The table was pulled from immuneACCESS by TCRdb, which kept in-frame rearrangements only. Such tables lose some clones; where checked, under half of the loss comes from unresolved V genes, and the rest has no known cause. V and J calls plus clone size are reproduced from that table; the DNA served to infer D and trimming. In all, the sample holds approximately 100,000 clones, and more than 80% of those were seen once. The top ten clones comprise about 12% of the sample.

The collaborating institutions used their own protocols to collect whole blood in K2EDTA tubes. For TCRbeta analysis, collaborator samples were shipped as frozen whole blood, as isolated PBMCs, or as DNA extracted from either sample type. Sequenced sample: peripheral blood. This TCR was recovered from a human donor in a cohort sampled during active COVID-19.

This receptor carries the CDR3 CSVAGDSAFF. The DNA reads as follows: TGCAGCGTTGCGGGGGACTCGGCTTTCTTT. The chain employs TRBV29-1 and TRBJ1-1; the best D guess is TRBD1, with 5 bases matching. V is cut by 4 bases and J by 11 bases, and the space between the germline ends is 11 bases. CDR3 length: 10 amino acids, cysteine to phenylalanine. Kept here is only the CDR3 DNA, which spans 30 bases and is read in frame from base 1. CDR1 SQVTM and CDR2 ANQGSEA are derived from the germline V gene.